The 13 T cell receptor beta chains presented below share a single source sample, sequenced in a study of T cell repertoires in cytomegalovirus infection. Their recognized antigens are unknown. TCRdb analysed the reads with MiXCR anew, one entry per CDR3 protein. Among roughly 68,000 distinct CDR3 sequences, approximately 22% were seen once, and the ten largest hold almost 80%. The specimen was PBMCs, sequenced either directly or after in vitro stimulation (not recorded which). These receptors came from a human donor in good health (CMV status not recorded). Some clones in this sample may be carry-over from other donors' samples.

The chain is built from TRBV4-3 and TRBJ1-4, with 10 positions matching TRBD1. The CDR3 spans 15 residues. The V segment lost 4 bases and the J segment 5 bases; nucleotides outside the gene matches: 4. The germline V gene has CDR1 LGHNA and CDR2 YSLEER. This chain's CDR3 is CASSRTGQGNEKLFF. The CDR3 nucleotides are TGCGCCAGCAGCCGGACGGGACAGGGGAATGAAAAACTGTTTTTT.

This clonotype was seen more than once but under ten times. The J gene is TRBJ1-1, the V gene TRBV6-5; D is ambiguous. Trimming left V 0 bases short and J 0 bases short, with 5 bases between. Germline V CDR1 and CDR2: MNHEY, SVGAGI. CDR3 length: 14 amino acids. The DNA for the CDR3 is TGTGCCAGCAGTTACTCCGATGTGAACACTGAAGCTTTCTTT. The encoded protein is CASSYSDVNTEAFF.

There are many counts of this clonotype. The V call is TRBV7-8, the J call TRBJ1-1; 9 bases are a match to TRBD1. V lost 5 bases and J lost 4; bases outside the gene matches: 8. The germline CDR1 and CDR2 sequences are SGHVS and FQNEAQ. The CDR3 is made up of 15 amino acids. The CDR3 sequence: CASSQFRQGGTEAFF. The CDR3 DNA sequence: TGTGCCAGCAGCCAATTTCGACAGGGGGGCACTGAAGCTTTCTTT.

This clonotype has just a few counts. V and J are TRBV27 and TRBJ1-2, with 7 bases that match TRBD1. With V trimmed by 6 bases and J by 4 bases, 14 bases remained unmatched. This CDR3 is 16 amino acids long. Germline V gene data show CDR1 as MNHEY and CDR2 as SMNVEV (reference sequence). For the CDR3, the DNA is TGTGCCAGCAGACCAGGGGGGGGACAGTTCCGCTATGGCTACACCTTC. Translated, it gives CASRPGGGQFRYGYTF.

The chain couples TRBV5-8 to TRBJ1-1; 9 nucleotides agree with TRBD1. CDR3 length: 14 residues. The junction had 2 bases not matched to a gene; V was cut back by 0 bases and J by 5 bases. The germline V gene has CDR1 SGHTS and CDR2 YDEGEE. The CDR3 protein is CASSLDRGRTEAFF. The CDR3 DNA reads TGTGCCAGCAGCTTGGACAGGGGGCGGACTGAAGCTTTCTTT.

This clonotype was observed many times. The chain has TRBV20-1 and TRBJ2-7, with 11 bases identical to TRBD2. The V segment lost 5 bases and the J segment 9 bases; nucleotides outside the gene matches: 18. The CDR3 covers 16 residues. Germline-derived CDR1 and CDR2 are DFQATT and SNEGSKA (reference sequence). CDR3 loop: CSAPAAPTSGSAGQYF. The CDR3 nucleotides are TGCAGTGCTCCTGCCGCTCCAACTAGCGGGAGTGCGGGGCAGTACTTC.

This clonotype was counted only a few times. The gene calls are TRBV27 and TRBJ2-2, with D tentatively TRBD1 or TRBD2 (6 bases each). The CDR3 consists of 14 residues. In germline, CDR1 is MNHEY, CDR2 SMNVEV (reference sequence). Trimming pared 8 bases from V and 8 bases from J, leaving 18 bases between. CDR3 sequence: CASAFGGAVGELFF. The CDR3 DNA sequence: TGTGCCAGCGCTTTCGGGGGCGCTGTTGGGGAGCTGTTTTTT.

The J gene is TRBJ2-1, the V gene TRBV24-1; 10 bases match TRBD2. The germline V gene encodes CDR1 KGHDR and CDR2 SFDVKD. With 3 bases clipped from V and 6 bases from J, the junction kept 13 bases outside the gene matches. The CDR3 runs 18 residues. This chain's CDR3 is CATSDSVLGLASANEQFF. The CDR3 bases are TGTGCCACCAGTGATAGCGTTTTGGGACTAGCGTCGGCCAATGAGCAGTTCTTC.

The chain carries TRBV4-3 and TRBJ1-5, with TRBD1 as a possible D gene (6 bases). Germline V CDR1 and CDR2: LGHNA, YSLEER. V was trimmed by 0 bases and J by 7 bases, leaving 13 bases between them. The CDR3 has 15 residues. The CDR3 DNA sequence: TGCGCCAGCAGCCAAGAAGGGGGGGTTGGACAGCCCCAGCATTTT. It specifies CASSQEGGVGQPQHF.

The chain carries TRBV27 and TRBJ2-1; TRBD2 agrees at 10 bases. V lost 4 bases to trimming and J lost 2 bases; unmatched junction nucleotides: 8. The CDR3 extends over 17 amino acids. Germline V gene sequence: CDR1 MNHEY, CDR2 SMNVEV (reference sequence). In DNA, the CDR3 is TGTGCCAGCAGTTCCCTAGCGGGAGTACCCGCCTACAATGAGCAGTTCTTC. It specifies CASSSLAGVPAYNEQFF.

Only a few counts were recorded for this clonotype. The V call is TRBV11-2, the J call TRBJ2-1; D gene uncertain. The CDR3 has 15 residues. V lost 3 bases, J lost 6 bases, and 15 bases lay in between. Germline CDR1 is SGHAT and CDR2 is FQNNGV. The CDR3 is CASSFDGLPGNEQFF. CDR3 DNA: TGTGCCAGCAGCTTCGACGGCCTTCCGGGCAATGAGCAGTTCTTC.

The rearrangement uses TRBV6-5 and TRBJ2-5, with 7 bases matching TRBD2. This CDR3 is built from 15 residues. The germline CDR1 and CDR2 sequences are MNHEY and SVGAGI. V lost 5 bases to trimming and J lost 5 bases; unmatched junction nucleotides: 11. The CDR3 spells CASSRVPSGTETQYF. The DNA of the CDR3 is TGTGCCAGCAGTCGTGTCCCGAGCGGGACTGAGACCCAGTACTTC.

This clonotype showed up many times. The chain recombines TRBV7-2 with TRBJ2-3; 7 nucleotides agree with TRBD2. V dropped 5 bases and J dropped 5; count of bases not matched to a gene: 7. The CDR3 is 14 amino acids. Per germline, CDR1 SGHTA and CDR2 FQGNSA. Here the CDR3 DNA reads TGTGCCAGCAGCCGCGGACTAGTCAGAGATACGCAGTATTTT. It translates to CASSRGLVRDTQYF.